The 5 T cell receptor beta chains given below trace back to one sample, sequenced in a study of cytomegalovirus exposure and HLA in healthy donors. The PCR had 60 Vbeta and 13 Jbeta primers. Libraries were prepared by immunoSEQ multiplex PCR; TCRdb keeps only in-frame clonotypes and omits some of them. This sample has under 200,000 clones, with over 65% found just once. Material: PBMCs. These TCRs come from a man aged 40-55 years in good health and CMV-seropositive.

The J gene is TRBJ2-7, the V gene TRBV6-1; TRBD2 might be the D (5 bases). The CDR3 is made up of 14 amino acids. V was clipped by 3 bases and J by 1 base, with 10 bases between them. Germline V gene sequence: CDR1 MNHNS, CDR2 SASEGT. The CDR3 nucleotides are TGTGCCAGCAGTGACGGTGGGGAGTCCTACGAGCAGTACTTC. It translates to CASSDGGESYEQYF.

The chain has TRBV12-5 and TRBJ1-6; weak D call: TRBD1 (6 bases). Trimming took off 5 bases at V and 8 bases at J, with 16 bases between the two ends. The CDR3 extends over 15 amino acids. Germline V CDR1 and CDR2: LGHNT, FRNRAP. This CDR3 is CASGQGHSGDSPLHF. In nucleotides, the CDR3 is TGTGCTAGTGGTCAGGGACACTCTGGGGATTCACCCCTCCACTTT.

This sequence joins TRBV28 and TRBJ2-3; 9 bases match TRBD2. Unmatched junction bases numbered 3, after V lost 5 bases and J lost 0 bases. In germline, CDR1 is MDHEN, CDR2 SYDVKM. CDR3 length: 15 amino acids. The CDR3 region has the DNA TGTGCCAGCAGTAGGACTAGCGCAAGCACAGATACGCAGTATTTT. Protein sequence: CASSRTSASTDTQYF.

The chain carries TRBV15 and TRBJ2-1; maybe TRBD2 (7 bases). CDR1 is LNHNV and CDR2 is YYDKDF in the germline V gene (reference sequence). The CDR3 loop spans 15 amino acids. Trimming left V 1 base short and J 5 bases short, with 12 bases between. In nucleotides, the CDR3 is TGTGCCACCAGCAGAGGGGGGGGCGGTGACAATGAGCAGTTCTTC. Protein sequence: CATSRGGGGDNEQFF.

This chain connects TRBV7-9 to TRBJ2-3; the match to TRBD1 covers 8 bases. The CDR3 loop spans 16 amino acids. The germline gives CDR1 SEHNR, CDR2 FQNEAQ (reference sequence). V shed 5 bases and J 4 bases; nucleotides not matched to a gene: 11. Written as DNA, the CDR3 is TGTGCCAGCAGCCAAGCCCTGGACAGGGTCGCAGATACGCAGTATTTT. Translation: CASSQALDRVADTQYF. Filled out from reference TRBV7-9 and TRBJ2-3, the complete variable domain reads DTGVSQNPRHKITKRGQNVTFRCDPISEHNRLYWYRQTLGQGPEFLTYFQNEAQLEKSRLLSDRFSAERPKGSFSTLEIQRTEQGDSAMYLCASSQALDRVADTQYFGPGTRLTVL.